The 17 T cell receptor beta chains below were found in one sample sequenced in a study of T-cell reconstitution after alpha-beta-depleted transplantation in children. Preparation of the TCRbeta library used unique molecular identifiers. Each CDR3 protein is one row after TCRdb ran MiXCR on the PCR reads. This sample carries about 170,000 distinct CDR3 sequences, around 10% of them seen once, and the ten largest clones take about 13%. Sequenced material: PBMCs, taken before TCRalphabeta/CD19-depleted stem cell transplant. These receptors were collected from a boy aged 2 to 10 with acute myeloid leukemia, due to receive a stem cell transplant.

The table lists this clonotype with many counts. The chain is built from TRBV29-1 and TRBJ2-5; D call uncertain. Germline values: CDR1 SQVTM, CDR2 ANQGSEA. The V and J ends lost 2 bases and 5 bases respectively, with 15 bases between them. This CDR3 contains 14 residues. The DNA for the CDR3 is TGCAGCGTTGAATTTGACACCCCCCCGGAGACCCAGTACTTC. It translates to CSVEFDTPPETQYF.

Many counts were recorded for this clonotype. The chain couples TRBV29-1 to TRBJ2-7; D is ambiguous. The ends were cut back, 5 bases at V and 0 bases at J, with 11 bases in the middle. The CDR3 is 13 residues long. Germline CDR1 reads SQVTM; CDR2 reads ANQGSEA. CDR3 amino acids: CSVYGVISYEQYF. As DNA, the CDR3 is TGCAGCGTTTATGGCGTCATCTCCTACGAGCAGTACTTC.

This clonotype was counted many times. The chain has TRBV30 and TRBJ2-3, with D possibly matching TRBD2 (6 bases). CDR3 length: 12 amino acids. Germline values: CDR1 GTSNPN, CDR2 SVGIG (reference sequence). Trimming cost V 7 bases and J 4 bases, with 12 bases left between them. The CDR3 DNA reads TGTGCCTCGGACCGCGGGGCAGATACGCAGTATTTT. Its translation is CASDRGADTQYF.

This clonotype has a count of ten or more. This chain uses TRBV29-1 with TRBJ2-5, with 10 bases aligning to TRBD2. There are 12 residues in the CDR3. The V gene's germline CDR1 is SQVTM and CDR2 ANQGSEA. V was clipped by 6 bases and J by 8 bases; unmatched bases: 6. Here the CDR3 DNA reads TGCAGCGTAGATACTAGCGGGACTACCCAGTACTTC. As protein: CSVDTSGTTQYF.

This clonotype was counted many times. The rearrangement links TRBV28 to TRBJ1-4, with D hard to call. The CDR3 is made up of 12 amino acids. Trimming cost V 4 bases and J 7 bases, with 7 bases left between them. Germline V gives CDR1 MDHEN, CDR2 SYDVKM. CDR3 in amino acids: CASSWRSEKLFF. CDR3 DNA: TGTGCCAGCAGTTGGCGGAGTGAAAAACTGTTTTTT. Supplemented by reference TRBV28 and TRBJ1-4, the full variable domain reads DVKVTQSSRYLVKRTGEKVFLECVQDMDHENMFWYRQDPGLGLRLIYFSYDVKMKEKGDIPEGYSVSREKKERFSLILESASTNQTSMYLCASSWRSEKLFFGSGTQLSVL.

This clonotype has just one count. V and J are TRBV30 and TRBJ1-5; D call uncertain. Germline V gives CDR1 GTSNPN, CDR2 SVGIG (reference sequence). The CDR3 is made up of 13 amino acids. Deletions cut 3 bases from V and 3 bases from J, with 9 bases between. The DNA for the CDR3 is TGTGCCTGGAGCGCCAGTGACAATCAGCCCCAGCATTTT. Its translation is CAWSASDNQPQHF. Based on the CDR3 plus reference TRBV30 and TRBJ1-5, the full variable domain is SQTIHQWPATLVQPVGSPLSLECTVEGTSNPNLYWYRQAAGRGLQLLFYSVGIGQISSEVPQNLSASRPQDRQFILSSKKLLLSDSGFYLCAWSASDNQPQHFGDGTRLSIL.

In this sample, this clonotype turned up many times. The rearrangement links TRBV20-1 to TRBJ2-1, with 8 bases lining up with TRBD2. Germline CDR1 and CDR2: DFQATT and SNEGSKA (reference sequence). The CDR3 contains 15 residues. J lost 4 bases, V lost 6 bases, and 11 bases had no gene match. The CDR3 protein is CSANAYGRGYNEQFF. CDR3 in DNA: TGCAGTGCCAACGCGTACGGGAGGGGGTACAATGAGCAGTTCTTC.

In its sample, this clonotype was seen many times. The V and J genes are TRBV5-4 and TRBJ1-2, with 9 nucleotides matching TRBD1. The CDR3 is 14 amino acids. With V trimmed by 2 bases and J by 7 bases, 6 bases remained unmatched. Germline-derived CDR1 and CDR2 are SGHNT and YYREEE (reference sequence). The CDR3 loop reads CASSLYTGGSGYTF. The DNA of the CDR3 is TGTGCCAGCAGCTTATATACAGGGGGCTCTGGCTACACCTTC.

Note on this clonotype: Its ends do not fully match the called genes, so a read error is possible. This chain uses TRBV5-1 with TRBJ2-1, with 7 bases matching TRBD1. CDR1 and CDR2 from the germline V gene are SGHRS and YFSETQ. The CDR3 runs 16 residues. The CDR3 region is CTSRYSPGQLYNEQFF. Written as DNA, the CDR3 is TGCACCAGCAGATACAGCCCGGGACAGCTGTACAATGAGCAGTTCTTC.

Points on this clonotype: This may be a read error: a much more frequent sequence differs by one nucleotide. V and J are TRBV29-1 and TRBJ2-7, with 9 bases lining up with TRBD2. Trimming cost V 8 bases and J 6 bases; bases outside gene matches: 11. The CDR3 is 13 amino acids. Per germline, CDR1 SQVTM and CDR2 ANQGSEA. CDR3: CSLKALAGLEQYF. The DNA for the CDR3 is TGCAGCCTCAAAGCTCTAGCGGGGCTCGAGCAGTACTTC.

This clonotype was recorded at least ten times. This rearrangement joins TRBV3-1 to TRBJ2-1; weak D call: TRBD2 (7 bases). CDR3 length: 16 amino acids. V lost 2 bases and J 4 bases, leaving 15 bases between the germline ends. Looked up from germline, CDR1 is LGHDT and CDR2 is YNNKEL (reference sequence). CDR3 in amino acids: CASSQRGGGRYNEQFF. The CDR3 DNA follows: TGTGCCAGCAGCCAAAGGGGGGGGGGCCGTTACAATGAGCAGTTCTTC.

This clonotype appeared many times. This chain joins TRBV5-1 and TRBJ2-7, with 8 bases matching TRBD2. From germline, CDR1 is SGHRS and CDR2 YFSETQ. J gave up 3 bases and V 0 bases, and 5 bases lay outside the gene matches. The CDR3 runs 15 residues. CDR3 sequence (DNA): TGCGCCAGCAGCTTGGAAGCGGGGGTAGTCTACGAGCAGTACTTC. It encodes CASSLEAGVVYEQYF.

Ten or more counts support this clonotype. This chain uses TRBV20-1 with TRBJ2-7; no firm D call. Germline V gives CDR1 DFQATT, CDR2 SNEGSKA (reference sequence). Trimming pared 3 bases from V and 0 bases from J, leaving 6 bases between. This CDR3 is built from 12 residues. The CDR3 sequence is CSASPGSYEQYF. For the CDR3, the DNA is TGCAGTGCTAGTCCCGGCTCCTACGAGCAGTACTTC.

With regard to this clonotype: A single base separates this from a much larger clone, so it may be a read error. V usage is TRBV15 and J usage is TRBJ2-1; D gene unclear. V was shortened by 2 bases and J by 5 bases, with 13 bases between the two germline ends. Germline lookup yields CDR1 LNHNV and CDR2 YYDKDF (reference sequence). The CDR3 runs to 15 residues. The CDR3 reads CATSRLPAVNNEQFF. In DNA form, the CDR3 reads TGTGCCACCAGCAGACTACCGGCCGTGAACAATGAGCAGTTCTTC.

Many counts were recorded for this clonotype. V is TRBV12-3 or TRBV12-4 and J is TRBJ2-1; tentative D call: TRBD2 (5 bases). Trimming pared 5 bases from V and 7 bases from J, leaving 9 bases between. The CDR3 spans 12 residues. CDR3 bases: TGTGCCAGCAGTCAGGACTTAAATGAGCAGTTCTTC. Translated: CASSQDLNEQFF.

The chain uses TRBV6-5 and TRBJ2-7, with a weak D call TRBD1 (6 bases). This CDR3 contains 13 residues. The V gene's germline CDR1 is MNHEY and CDR2 SVGAGI. Trimming shortened V by 4 bases and J by 4 bases, and 11 bases separated the two germline ends. Written as DNA, the CDR3 is TGTGCCAGCAGTTCCCGGGACATTTACGAGCAGTACTTC. Residues: CASSSRDIYEQYF.

Ten or more counts support this clonotype. The CDR3 spells CSAPGQGATDTQYF. The CDR3 DNA follows: TGCAGTGCCCCCGGACAGGGGGCCACAGATACGCAGTATTTT. This rearrangement joins TRBV20-1 to TRBJ2-3; 11 bases are a match to TRBD1. The CDR3 has 14 amino acids. V lost 6 bases to trimming and J lost 2 bases; unmatched junction nucleotides: 4. Germline V lookup: CDR1 DFQATT, CDR2 SNEGSKA (reference sequence).